A selection of T cell receptor beta chains follows, all from one sample in a study of T cell responses to AZD1222 COVID-19 vaccine. Here immunoSEQ multiplex PCR was the method, and the copy in TCRdb shows in-frame clones only, minus some. Of almost 70,000 clones in the sample, 70% to 90% were seen once. The sample consisted of peripheral blood, taken 28 days after the second AZD1222 dose. These receptors were collected from an adult who received the AZD1222 COVID-19 vaccine. CDR3s include the opening cysteine and the closing phenylalanine or tryptophan. A D gene is named only where the DNA matches it firmly. Part of the rows lack a size; the others show once, few, many or a class for expanded clones.

d_gene: TRBD1; abundance: -; j_gene: TRBJ1-1; v_gene: TRBV3-1/TRBV3-2; len: 18; CDR3aa: CASSQEGQGGVWFTEAFF; CDR3nt: TGTGCCAGCAGCCAAGAGGGACAGGGGGGAGTTTGGTTCACTGAAGCTTTCTTT
d_gene: -; abundance: -; j_gene: TRBJ2-7; v_gene: TRBV27; len: 12; CDR3aa: CASGMTQGEQYF; CDR3nt: TGTGCCAGCGGTATGACACAGGGCGAGCAGTACTTC
d_gene: -; abundance: -; j_gene: TRBJ1-2; v_gene: TRBV28; len: 12; CDR3aa: CASSSGGYGYTF; CDR3nt: TGTGCCAGCAGTTCCGGGGGCTATGGCTACACCTTC
d_gene: TRBD2; abundance: -; j_gene: TRBJ2-7; v_gene: TRBV19; len: 15; CDR3aa: CASSMTSGTLDEQYF; CDR3nt: TGTGCCAGTAGTATGACTAGCGGGACTTTGGACGAGCAGTACTTC
d_gene: -; abundance: once; j_gene: TRBJ1-5; v_gene: TRBV10-3; len: 13; CDR3aa: CAISEVGIQPQHF; CDR3nt: TGTGCCATCAGTGAAGTAGGGATTCAGCCCCAGCATTTT
d_gene: TRBD2; abundance: -; j_gene: TRBJ2-1; v_gene: TRBV4-1; len: 16; CDR3aa: CASSQQTGAGGLEQFF; CDR3nt: TGCGCCAGCAGCCAGCAAACTGGGGCGGGAGGCCTTGAGCAGTTCTTC
d_gene: -; abundance: once; j_gene: TRBJ2-7; v_gene: TRBV19; len: 16; CDR3aa: CASSRWGRSELIEQYF; CDR3nt: TGTGCCAGTAGTAGGTGGGGGCGCTCGGAACTGATCGAGCAGTACTTC
d_gene: -; abundance: -; j_gene: TRBJ2-1; v_gene: TRBV20-1; len: 15; CDR3aa: CSASGPPTGNAEQFF; CDR3nt: TGCAGTGCTAGTGGCCCTCCGACTGGAAACGCTGAGCAGTTCTTC
d_gene: -; abundance: -; j_gene: TRBJ1-5; v_gene: TRBV19; len: 15; CDR3aa: CASSMMISSNQPQHF; CDR3nt: TGTGCCAGTAGTATGATGATCAGCAGCAATCAGCCCCAGCATTTT
d_gene: -; abundance: -; j_gene: TRBJ1-2; v_gene: TRBV15; len: 13; CDR3aa: CATSGDINYGYTF; CDR3nt: TGTGCCACCAGCGGAGACATAAACTATGGCTACACCTTC
d_gene: -; abundance: -; j_gene: TRBJ1-3; v_gene: TRBV7-4; len: 15; CDR3aa: CASSLLTTAGNTIYF; CDR3nt: TGTGCCAGCAGCTTATTGACAACTGCTGGAAACACCATATATTTT
d_gene: -; abundance: once; j_gene: TRBJ2-3; v_gene: TRBV19; len: 16; CDR3aa: CASSNVGGSFKNTQYF; CDR3nt: TGTGCCAGTAGCAACGTTGGGGGTAGCTTTAAAAATACGCAGTATTTT
d_gene: -; abundance: few; j_gene: TRBJ1-5; v_gene: TRBV27; len: 14; CDR3aa: CASSPEQLGQPQHF; CDR3nt: TGTGCCAGCAGTCCCGAGCAACTTGGTCAGCCCCAGCATTTT
d_gene: -; abundance: -; j_gene: TRBJ2-4; v_gene: TRBV5-4; len: 14; CDR3aa: CASSLMGFADIQYF; CDR3nt: TGTGCCAGCAGCTTAATGGGGTTCGCGGACATTCAGTACTTC
d_gene: -; abundance: -; j_gene: TRBJ1-1; v_gene: TRBV6-5; len: 15; CDR3aa: CASSYSIAGGTEAFF; CDR3nt: TGTGCCAGCAGTTATTCGATCGCGGGCGGCACTGAAGCTTTCTTT
d_gene: -; abundance: -; j_gene: TRBJ1-1; v_gene: TRBV5-4; len: 15; CDR3aa: CASSRGAGWSTEAFF; CDR3nt: TGTGCCAGCAGCCGGGGGGCAGGGTGGAGTACTGAAGCTTTCTTT
d_gene: -; abundance: -; j_gene: TRBJ1-2; v_gene: TRBV9; len: 15; CDR3aa: CASSADGKTNYGYTF; CDR3nt: TGTGCCAGCAGCGCCGACGGAAAAACTAACTATGGCTACACCTTC
d_gene: -; abundance: -; j_gene: TRBJ1-6; v_gene: TRBV27; len: 15; CDR3aa: CASSSGGTYNSPLHF; CDR3nt: TGTGCCAGCTCATCTGGGGGGACCTATAATTCACCCCTCCACTTT
d_gene: -; abundance: -; j_gene: TRBJ2-2; v_gene: TRBV4-1; len: 13; CDR3aa: CASRVRDAGELFF; CDR3nt: TGCGCCAGCAGGGTTCGGGACGCCGGGGAGCTGTTTTTT
d_gene: -; abundance: -; j_gene: TRBJ2-1; v_gene: TRBV7-9; len: 17; CDR3aa: CASSLGAGTGPYNEQFF; CDR3nt: TGTGCCAGCAGCTTAGGGGCCGGGACGGGGCCATACAATGAGCAGTTCTTC
d_gene: -; abundance: -; j_gene: TRBJ2-7; v_gene: TRBV6-5; len: 12; CDR3aa: CASSPDAAEQYF; CDR3nt: TGTGCCAGCAGCCCCGACGCGGCCGAGCAGTACTTC
d_gene: -; abundance: -; j_gene: TRBJ2-5; v_gene: TRBV25-1; len: 14; CDR3aa: CASLQEPGQETQYF; CDR3nt: TGTGCCAGCCTTCAGGAACCGGGGCAAGAGACCCAGTACTTC
d_gene: TRBD1; abundance: once; j_gene: TRBJ1-1; v_gene: TRBV10-1; len: 13; CDR3aa: CASSDSGQGEAFF; CDR3nt: TGCGCCAGCAGTGACTCGGGACAGGGTGAAGCTTTCTTT
d_gene: -; abundance: once; j_gene: TRBJ1-2; v_gene: TRBV15; len: 13; CDR3aa: CATTSSGAGGYTF; CDR3nt: TGTGCCACCACTTCTTCGGGGGCAGGGGGCTACACCTTC
d_gene: -; abundance: few; j_gene: TRBJ1-5; v_gene: TRBV27; len: 13; CDR3aa: CASSFTVIEPQHF; CDR3nt: TGTGCCAGCAGTTTCACAGTGATTGAGCCCCAGCATTTT
d_gene: TRBD1; abundance: -; j_gene: TRBJ1-1; v_gene: TRBV11-2; len: 14; CDR3aa: CASSLGQMNTEAFF; CDR3nt: TGTGCCAGCAGCCTGGGACAGATGAACACTGAAGCTTTCTTT
d_gene: TRBD1; abundance: few; j_gene: TRBJ2-7; v_gene: TRBV13; len: 14; CDR3aa: CASSPWTGEYEQYF; CDR3nt: TGTGCCAGCAGCCCATGGACAGGGGAGTACGAGCAGTACTTC
d_gene: -; abundance: -; j_gene: TRBJ1-4; v_gene: TRBV7-9; len: 15; CDR3aa: CASSLGGAPNEKLFF; CDR3nt: TGTGCCAGCAGCTTAGGGGGAGCTCCTAATGAAAAACTGTTTTTT
d_gene: TRBD2; abundance: -; j_gene: TRBJ2-1; v_gene: TRBV7-8; len: 15; CDR3aa: CASSLIAGTYNEQFF; CDR3nt: TGTGCCAGCAGCTTGATAGCGGGTACTTACAATGAGCAGTTCTTC
d_gene: -; abundance: -; j_gene: TRBJ1-2; v_gene: TRBV2; len: 14; CDR3aa: CASSETGQYYGYTF; CDR3nt: TGTGCCAGCAGTGAGACTGGACAGTACTATGGCTACACCTTC
d_gene: -; abundance: -; j_gene: TRBJ1-3; v_gene: TRBV5-6; len: 16; CDR3aa: CASSSTGRLSGNTIYF; CDR3nt: TGTGCCAGCAGCTCTACGGGACGTCTATCTGGAAACACCATATATTTT
d_gene: -; abundance: -; j_gene: TRBJ2-1; v_gene: TRBV7-9; len: 15; CDR3aa: CASSSGKGGYNEQFF; CDR3nt: TGTGCCAGCAGCTCGGGAAAGGGGGGCTACAATGAGCAGTTCTTC
d_gene: -; abundance: -; j_gene: TRBJ1-1; v_gene: TRBV25-1; len: 14; CDR3aa: CASSEWNRSTEAFF; CDR3nt: TGTGCCAGCAGTGAATGGAACAGATCTACTGAAGCTTTCTTT
d_gene: -; abundance: -; j_gene: TRBJ1-6; v_gene: TRBV6-6; len: 12; CDR3aa: CASSYSNSPLHF; CDR3nt: TGTGCCAGCAGTTACTCCAATTCACCCCTCCACTTT
d_gene: -; abundance: -; j_gene: TRBJ1-5; v_gene: TRBV2; len: 12; CDR3aa: CASRGGGQPQHF; CDR3nt: TGTGCCAGCAGGGGGGGCGGGCAGCCCCAGCATTTT
d_gene: TRBD1; abundance: -; j_gene: TRBJ1-2; v_gene: TRBV7-9; len: 16; CDR3aa: CASRRDSSTANYGYTF; CDR3nt: TGTGCCAGCAGACGGGACAGCTCGACTGCTAACTATGGCTACACCTTC
d_gene: TRBD1; abundance: medium-sized; j_gene: TRBJ2-2; v_gene: TRBV5-4; len: 15; CDR3aa: CASSLNRGIGGELFF; CDR3nt: TGTGCCAGCAGCTTGAACAGGGGCATTGGCGGGGAGCTGTTTTTT
d_gene: -; abundance: -; j_gene: TRBJ1-6; v_gene: TRBV24-1; len: 15; CDR3aa: CATSDRRPGPSPLHF; CDR3nt: TGTGCCACCAGTGATCGGCGGCCAGGGCCCTCACCCCTCCACTTT
d_gene: -; abundance: -; j_gene: TRBJ1-2; v_gene: TRBV5-1; len: 14; CDR3aa: CASSSHPTGYGYTF; CDR3nt: TGCGCCAGCAGCTCCCACCCGACAGGATATGGCTACACCTTC